These 13 T cell receptor beta chains came from one sample sequenced in a study of T cells in tuberculosis. Noted time point: new active TB diagnosis, blood taken before or within 7 days of starting treatment. Sequencing used immunoSEQ multiplex PCR; TCRdb keeps in-frame clones, though not all of them. The sample holds tens of thousands of clones, approximately 90% seen once. Sequencing used PBMCs, obtained at tuberculosis diagnosis. The source is an adult with tuberculosis.

This chain connects TRBV19 to TRBJ1-3; possible D gene TRBD1, 5 bases. CDR3 length: 18 amino acids. Trimming cost V 6 bases and J 1 base, with 22 bases left between them. Germline-derived CDR1 and CDR2 are LNHDA and SQIVND (reference sequence). As DNA, the CDR3 is TGTGCCAGTAGCACCGTCGGGCAGGGAGGTTCTTCTGGAAACACCATATATTTT. Translation: CASSTVGQGGSSGNTIYF.

The chain is built from TRBV7-2 and TRBJ2-3, with D possibly TRBD2 on 6 matching bases. From germline, CDR1 is SGHTA and CDR2 FQGNSA. Deletions cut 5 bases from V and 2 bases from J, with 11 bases between. This CDR3 spans 14 amino acids. In DNA form, the CDR3 reads TGTGCCAGCAGCCCCCGCGGGACCACAGATACGCAGTATTTT. The encoded protein is CASSPRGTTDTQYF.

The chain has TRBV4-1 and TRBJ2-3; D perhaps matches TRBD2 (5 bases). Trimming took off 4 bases at V and 1 base at J, with 15 bases between the two ends. CDR3 length equals 16 residues. Germline assignment: CDR1 MGHRA and CDR2 YSYEKL. Here the CDR3 reads CASSRESGSRTDTQYF. The CDR3 DNA sequence: TGCGCCAGCAGCCGGGAGAGCGGCTCCCGCACAGATACGCAGTATTTT.

The chain joins TRBV19 to TRBJ1-2; 9 bases map to TRBD1. CDR1 is LNHDA and CDR2 is SQIVND in the germline V gene (reference sequence). This CDR3 is 13 amino acids long. V was clipped by 3 bases and J by 7 bases; unmatched bases: 3. The CDR3 loop is CASSITTGGGYTF. CDR3 nucleotides: TGTGCCAGTAGTATCACGACAGGGGGTGGCTACACCTTC.

The CDR3 here is CASGPTPRRGGSYEQYF. In DNA, the CDR3 is TGTGCCAGCGGACCTACCCCTCGGAGGGGGGGGTCCTACGAGCAGTACTTC. The chain links TRBV27 to TRBJ2-7; possibly TRBD2 for D (7 bases). CDR3 size: 17 residues. The V end was cut by 8 bases, the J end by 1 base, with 24 bases between. CDR1 and CDR2 from the germline V gene are MNHEY and SMNVEV (reference sequence).

The chain links TRBV5-6 to TRBJ2-5; 10 bases map to TRBD2. Germline V CDR1 and CDR2: SGHDT, YYEEEE. CDR3 length: 16 amino acids. V was pared by 1 base and J by 2 bases, with 5 bases of the junction left unmatched. CDR3 protein: CASSLLAGVPQETQYF. DNA of the CDR3: TGTGCCAGCAGCTTGCTAGCGGGGGTTCCGCAAGAGACCCAGTACTTC.

J is TRBJ2-7 and V is TRBV4-1; no clear D gene. The CDR3 runs to 14 residues. Germline loops: CDR1 MGHRA, CDR2 YSYEKL. The V and J ends lost 0 bases and 3 bases respectively, with 9 bases between them. The CDR3 DNA is TGCGCCAGCAGCCAAGATCCGACAAACTACGAGCAGTACTTC. Its protein is CASSQDPTNYEQYF.

This chain connects TRBV7-6 to TRBJ2-1; unclear D gene. The CDR3 contains 15 residues. The germline V and J ends were trimmed by 1 base and 8 bases, with 15 bases remaining between them. Germline V CDR1 and CDR2: SGHVS, FNYEAQ. The chain's CDR3 is CASSLGRRPTDEQFF. The CDR3 DNA reads TGTGCCAGCAGCTTAGGAAGGAGACCAACGGATGAGCAGTTCTTC.

This clone was found once. J is TRBJ1-4 and V is TRBV29-1, with TRBD1 identical over 8 bases. The CDR3 totals 13 residues. The junction had 4 bases not matched to a gene; V was cut back by 5 bases and J by 5 bases. Germline CDR1 and CDR2: SQVTM and ANQGSEA. The CDR3 DNA reads TGCAGCGTTATTACAGGGGGGAATGAAAAACTGTTTTTT. The encoded protein is CSVITGGNEKLFF.

CDR3 DNA sequence: TGCGCCAGCAAGGTCTCGACGTCTGCAGGGGAGACCCAGTACTTC. Its protein product is CASKVSTSAGETQYF. V usage is TRBV5-1 and J usage is TRBJ2-5; D perhaps matches TRBD1 (5 bases). Per germline, CDR1 SGHRS and CDR2 YFSETQ. The CDR3 is 15 amino acids. V was clipped by 6 bases and J by 5 bases, with 20 bases between them.

This clone is medium-sized in the sample. Distinct nucleotide sequences in the sample also encode this CDR3. The V call is TRBV25-1, the J call TRBJ1-3; D perhaps matches TRBD1 (6 bases). This CDR3 has 14 amino acids. The germline V and J ends were trimmed by 9 bases and 0 bases, with 12 bases remaining between them. Germline CDR1 MGHDK, CDR2 SYGVNS. CDR3 nucleotide sequence: TGTGCCAGAGGAGACAGGAGCTCTGGAAACACCATATATTTT. It specifies CARGDRSSGNTIYF.

This chain joins TRBV28 and TRBJ2-3, with 8 positions matching TRBD2. The CDR3 is made up of 13 amino acids. Germline values: CDR1 MDHEN, CDR2 SYDVKM. V lost 8 bases, J lost 8 bases, and 9 bases stayed unmatched. The CDR3 DNA reads TGTGCCAGCGGGACTAGACAAATCGGTACGCAGTATTTT. Amino acids: CASGTRQIGTQYF.

The chain joins TRBV6-1 to TRBJ1-6; D remains unclear. This CDR3 spans 13 amino acids. V lost 6 bases and J 5 bases, leaving 8 bases between the germline ends. Looked up from germline, CDR1 is MNHNS and CDR2 is SASEGT. CDR3 in amino acids: CASRQDNNSPLHF. The CDR3 DNA reads as TGTGCCAGCAGACAAGACAATAATTCACCCCTCCACTTT.